Below are 13 T cell receptor beta chains sequenced from a single sample in a study of blood T cell repertoires in COVID-19. Sequencing was performed with immunoSEQ multiplex PCR; in TCRdb, only in-frame clones are kept and a portion is missing. The sample records 150,000 to 200,000 clones, 80% to 90% being singletons. The specimen was peripheral blood. These receptor sequences come from a woman aged 60-70 years with COVID-19, enrolled during active disease.

J is TRBJ1-2 and V is TRBV19; D uncertain. Germline lookup yields CDR1 LNHDA and CDR2 SQIVND (reference sequence). Trimming stripped 4 bases from V and 0 bases from J, with 15 bases between. The CDR3 sequence is 16 residues long. The CDR3 is CASSTGSLPSNYGYTF. CDR3 sequence (DNA): TGTGCCAGTAGTACAGGCAGCCTCCCTTCTAACTATGGCTACACCTTC. Full variable domain (rest looked up from reference TRBV19 and TRBJ1-2): DGGITQSPKYLFRKEGQNVTLSCEQNLNHDAMYWYRQDPGQGLRLIYYSQIVNDFQKGDIAEGYSVSREKKESFPLTVTSAQKNPTAFYLCASSTGSLPSNYGYTFGSGTRLTVV.

The chain joins TRBV27 to TRBJ2-5; 9 positions agree with TRBD1. From germline, CDR1 is MNHEY and CDR2 SMNVEV (reference sequence). V gave up 3 bases and J gave up 5 bases; unmatched junction bases: 10. The CDR3 length is 16 residues. CDR3 nucleotides: TGTGCCAGCAGTTTCAACATTGGACAGGGGAGGGAGACCCAGTACTTC. It is translated as CASSFNIGQGRETQYF.

The J gene is TRBJ1-1, the V gene TRBV19; D is possibly TRBD1 (5 bases). Germline V CDR1 and CDR2: LNHDA, SQIVND (reference sequence). This CDR3 spans 14 amino acids. The V end lost 7 bases, the J end lost 1 base, and 13 bases lay between the germline ends. Here the CDR3 reads CASTLWGRNTEAFF. The CDR3 bases are TGTGCCAGTACCCTTTGGGGCAGGAACACTGAAGCTTTCTTT. Supplemented by reference TRBV19 and TRBJ1-1, the full variable domain reads DGGITQSPKYLFRKEGQNVTLSCEQNLNHDAMYWYRQDPGQGLRLIYYSQIVNDFQKGDIAEGYSVSREKKESFPLTVTSAQKNPTAFYLCASTLWGRNTEAFFGQGTRLTVV.

The chain recombines TRBV11-2 with TRBJ2-6; D is perhaps TRBD1 (6 bases). CDR3 length: 16 residues. Germline V CDR1 and CDR2: SGHAT, FQNNGV. Trimming removed 5 bases from V and 0 bases from J, with 11 bases in between. CDR3 loop: CASSISRGSGANVLTF. The CDR3 DNA reads as TGTGCCAGCAGCATTAGCAGGGGCTCTGGGGCCAACGTCCTGACTTTC.

This clone was observed once. The rearrangement joins TRBV28 to TRBJ1-5; 9 bases are a match to TRBD1. V lost 3 bases to trimming and J lost 5 bases; unmatched junction nucleotides: 5. The germline V gene encodes CDR1 MDHEN and CDR2 SYDVKM. CDR3 size: 15 residues. This chain's CDR3 is CASSLYRGPYQPQHF. In DNA form, the CDR3 reads TGTGCCAGCAGTTTGTACAGGGGGCCCTATCAGCCCCAGCATTTT.

This clone has just one count. V usage is TRBV10-3 and J usage is TRBJ2-1; D may be TRBD2 (6 bases). Germline CDR1 and CDR2: ENHRY and SYGVKD. The CDR3 has 14 amino acids. V lost 7 bases and J 8 bases, leaving 18 bases between the germline ends. CDR3 in DNA: TGTGCCATCACTGCAGGGACTCGGAACGATGAGCAGTTCTTC. Translated: CAITAGTRNDEQFF.

The chain combines TRBV30 with TRBJ1-3; a weak D match, TRBD1 (5 bases). The germline V and J ends were trimmed by 2 bases and 3 bases, with 8 bases remaining between them. CDR3 length: 13 amino acids. Germline CDR1 is GTSNPN and CDR2 is SVGIG (reference sequence). This chain's CDR3 is CAWSLGLGNTIYF. The CDR3 region has the DNA TGTGCCTGGAGTCTGGGGCTTGGAAACACCATATATTTT.

The rearrangement joins TRBV12-3 or TRBV12-4 to TRBJ2-1; D remains unclear. V lost 6 bases and J 4 bases, leaving 10 bases between the germline ends. The CDR3 is 13 amino acids. CDR3: CASSHRQYNEQFF. In DNA, the CDR3 is TGTGCCAGCAGCCACCGCCAGTACAATGAGCAGTTCTTC.

There are a few counts of this clone. V usage is TRBV19 and J usage is TRBJ2-5; 9 nucleotides align to TRBD1. V was clipped by 8 bases and J by 4 bases; unmatched bases: 8. Germline lookup yields CDR1 LNHDA and CDR2 SQIVND (reference sequence). The CDR3 length is 14 residues. CDR3 region: CASGAGQGVETQYF. Here the CDR3 DNA reads TGTGCCAGTGGGGCGGGACAGGGTGTAGAGACCCAGTACTTC.

The chain couples TRBV11-3 to TRBJ2-7; 13 bases agree with TRBD2. The CDR3 is 16 amino acids. After removal of 5 bases from V and 5 bases from J, the junction contained 9 bases not matched to a gene. The germline V gene encodes CDR1 SGHNT and CDR2 YENEEA. CDR3 coding DNA: TGTGCCAGCAGCCTGGGCTGGACTAGCGGGAGAGACGAGCAGTACTTC. This encodes CASSLGWTSGRDEQYF.

This clone was recorded once. V usage is TRBV29-1 and J usage is TRBJ1-4; TRBD1 might be the D (5 bases). Germline loops: CDR1 SQVTM, CDR2 ANQGSEA. Trimming removed 5 bases at V and 3 bases at J, with 10 bases between. The CDR3 loop spans 13 amino acids. CDR3 nucleotides: TGCAGCGTTAAGGACACCCCTAATGAAAAACTGTTTTTT. Its protein product is CSVKDTPNEKLFF.

The gene calls are TRBV7-2 and TRBJ2-1; weak D call: TRBD2 (6 bases). The CDR3 length is 14 residues. Trimming removed 5 bases from V and 0 bases from J, with 8 bases in between. Per germline, CDR1 SGHTA and CDR2 FQGNSA. The CDR3 loop is CASSAGSSYNEQFF. DNA of the CDR3: TGTGCCAGCAGCGCGGGGAGCTCCTACAATGAGCAGTTCTTC.

The count of this clone is one. This rearrangement joins TRBV18 to TRBJ1-1, with 9 bases identical to TRBD1. J gave up 12 bases and V 0 bases, and 8 bases lay outside the gene matches. The CDR3 contains 14 residues. Per germline, CDR1 KGHSH and CDR2 LQKENI. CDR3 amino acids: CASSPPTGTGITFF. CDR3 DNA: TGTGCCAGCTCACCACCTACCGGGACAGGGATCACTTTCTTT.